The clone carrying this T cell receptor (beta chain) appeared a single time. Its specificity is unknown. Sequencing used immunoSEQ multiplex PCR; TCRdb keeps in-frame clones, though not all of them. Of about 46,000 clones listed, about 90% are singletons. This specimen belongs to a study of T cells after posttransplantation cyclophosphamide. General study findings and limits: TRB overlap between skin or GI tissue T cells and blood was limited.

The TCR was taken from a woman in her fifties or sixties in good health and a related stem cell transplant donor. Specimen: PBMCs.

The CDR3 DNA reads TGTGCCATCACAGGCGGGAGTAAGAATGAGCAGTTCTTC. Encoded protein: CAITGGSKNEQFF. The chain combines TRBV10-3 with TRBJ2-1; 7 bases map to TRBD2. The trim removed 7 bases at V and 7 bases at J, leaving 7 bases unmatched. Germline CDR1 ENHRY, CDR2 SYGVKD. The CDR3 loop spans 13 amino acids.